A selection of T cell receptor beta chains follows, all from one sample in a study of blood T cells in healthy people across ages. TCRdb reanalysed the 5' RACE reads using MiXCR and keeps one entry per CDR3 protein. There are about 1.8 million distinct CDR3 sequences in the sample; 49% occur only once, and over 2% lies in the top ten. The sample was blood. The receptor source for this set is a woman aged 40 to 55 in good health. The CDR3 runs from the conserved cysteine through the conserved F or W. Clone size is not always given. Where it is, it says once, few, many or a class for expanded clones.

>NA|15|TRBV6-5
CASRRTSGVRETQYF
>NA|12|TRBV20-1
CSGAGGPYEQFF
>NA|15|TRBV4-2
CASGKLRGPENTQYF
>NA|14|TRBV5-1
CASSLGDPNEKLFF
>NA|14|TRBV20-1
CSAMTRTGSNKQYF
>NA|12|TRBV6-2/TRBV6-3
CASRGGSDTQYF
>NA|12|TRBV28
CATITGFGEQYF
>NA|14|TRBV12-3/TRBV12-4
CASSLTSGLGTQYF
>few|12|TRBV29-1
CSGGQSANEQFF
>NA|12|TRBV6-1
CASSEPRDTQYF
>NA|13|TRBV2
CASSVLARPALHF
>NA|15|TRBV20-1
CSARGAGGSSDTQYF
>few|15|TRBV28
CASSLVRGANNEQYF
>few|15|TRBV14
CASSQDWGRLYEQYF
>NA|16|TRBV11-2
CASSLVRHLKSYEQYF
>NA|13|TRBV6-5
CASSYSDGGGYTF
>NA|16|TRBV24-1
CATSDSQGAANYGYTF
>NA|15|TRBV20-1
CSAAPDPLANQPQHF
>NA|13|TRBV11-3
CASSSRGVNEQFF
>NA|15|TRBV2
CASKRSVERTDTQYF
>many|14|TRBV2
CASSVTGGGETQYF
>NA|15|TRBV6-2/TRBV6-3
CASSSGTGGIGEAFF
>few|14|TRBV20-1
CSATRGQGRETQYF
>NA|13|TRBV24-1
CATSETHQETQYF
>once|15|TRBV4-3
CASSPDLAGPSEQFF
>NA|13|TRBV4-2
CASFSGGSTEAFF
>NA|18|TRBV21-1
CASAGLNDRSLGNTEAFF
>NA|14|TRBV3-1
CASSQAGAGDTQYF
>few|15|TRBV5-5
CASSFMGFAGDTQYF
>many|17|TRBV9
CASSVSSGGGWDNEQFF
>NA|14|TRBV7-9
CASRPGRVNEKLFF
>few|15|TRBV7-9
CASSPGTMMGNEQFF
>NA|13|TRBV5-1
CASSLGTALRYTF
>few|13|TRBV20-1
CSASPGSTYEQYF
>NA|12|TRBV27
CASSPTTGTQYF
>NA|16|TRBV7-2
CASSPPDRRGKETQYF
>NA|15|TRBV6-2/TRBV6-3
CASSWADSMNTEAFF
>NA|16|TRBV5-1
CASSQTSGGFPYEQYF
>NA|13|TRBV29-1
CSVEGTRAYEQYF
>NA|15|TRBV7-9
CATFQEGMTEYGYTF